This note documents a single TCR beta chain sequence. Its antigen remains unidentified. No base qualities exist here, and no much larger clone lies one base off it. The Qiagen DNeasy kit was used to extract genomic DNA from unsorted PBMCs and from the negatively selected CD4+ and CD8+ fractions. Amplification of TCR beta CDR3 regions was done by immunoSEQ multiplex PCR with primers that anneal to V and J segments. A synthetic immune receptor repertoire was used to minimize amplification bias, and any remaining bias was removed computationally after sequencing. In the original analysis: Repertoire diversity was quantified as the Shannon entropy index using custom Python scripts. Unsorted, CD4+ and CD8+ repertoires were examined separately, except in combined analyses, for which CD4+ and CD8+ sequences were merged in silico. Clonal expansion was defined as at least a 2-fold frequency increase after treatment relative to C1D1, with a pseudocount of 0.5 for undetected baseline clones. Clones with 0 or 1 copy at C1D1 were defined as singleton clones, while clones with 2 or more copies were defined as non-singleton clones. Clones expanded in unsorted samples were labelled as CD4+, CD8+ or unknown by matching protein sequences in sorted samples from the same patient. Wilcoxon tests on paired samples were used to test diversity changes from C1D1 to C4D1. TCRdb provides this immuneACCESS table in a form limited to in-frame rearrangements. Some clones are lacking; in checked studies, under half of them reflect an unresolved V gene, and why the rest are absent is not known. The D gene and trimming were derived from the DNA, and the V and J assignments and clone size from that table. This sample gives 90,000 to 100,000 clones in total; around 90% of them show up just once. The top ten constitute about 2.5% of the sample.

The time point label for this specimen denotes: cycle 1 day 1 (C1D1), immediately before nivolumab initiation. Every trial patient had relapsed following autologous stem cell transplantation, and prior brentuximab vedotin exposure was what differed among cohorts A, B and C. A total of 56 patients with relapsed/refractory classical Hodgkin lymphoma made up the trial cohort, and each patient's best overall response was complete response, partial response or progressive disease. Single-agent nivolumab was administered to trial patients in the multi-cohort phase II CheckMate 205 trial. An independent review committee assessed best overall response by applying the 2007 International Working Group response criteria. Trial PBMCs were obtained immediately prior to nivolumab initiation (C1D1) and on therapy at cycle 2 day 1 and cycle 4 day 1. Peripheral blood was collected in 8 mL Vacutainer Cell Preparation Tubes, from which PBMCs were isolated by centrifugation and then cryopreserved.

The CDR3 sequence holds 16 residues, the cysteine and phenylalanine included. Only the CDR3 part of the read is kept: 48 bases, read in frame from the first base. Reading the germline V gene gives CDR1 SGHDN and CDR2 FVKESK. V is pared back by 1 base and J by 2 bases, with 15 bases lying between the germline termini. This entry belongs to a study of PD-1 blockade in classical Hodgkin lymphoma (dated by TCRdb to about 2020). About the study as a whole: Nivolumab dosing was 3 mg/kg intravenously every 2 weeks, continuing until either disease progression or unacceptable toxicity. The study used CyTOF and TCR beta sequencing to define a peripheral blood immune signature of response to PD-1 blockade in classical Hodgkin lymphoma.

The paper's findings and limits, for the study overall: The study covered only a single clinical trial cohort, and the causes of the repertoire differences, possibly disease activity or prior therapy, were still not defined. Diversity was lower in patients who began nivolumab less than 1 year after ASCT, so these patients were left out of later analyses to avoid confounding by immune reconstitution. CD4+ but not CD8+ TCR diversity rose significantly by C4D1 (p=0.0027 vs p=0.16), most apparent in complete responders (p=0.02). Trial patients achieving complete response had baseline diversity similar to newly diagnosed patients, whereas partial responders and progressors had significantly lower diversity. Newly diagnosed patients were reported to have lower baseline TCR diversity than healthy donors, and relapsed/refractory patients were reported to have lower baseline TCR diversity still.

The chain employs TRBV14 and TRBJ2-7; the D region possibly corresponds to TRBD1 (5 bases align). The specimen comprised peripheral blood mononuclear cells (PBMCs), sampled at baseline. The receptor comes from a human donor with classical Hodgkin lymphoma. The DNA sequence follows: TGTGCCAGCAGCCAAGTAGGCAGGGTAAAGACCTACGAGCAGTACTTC. It translates to CASSQVGRVKTYEQYF. With the rest looked up from the reference TRBV14 and TRBJ2-7 genes rather than sequenced, the full variable domain is EAGVTQFPSHSVIEKGQTVTLRCDPISGHDNLYWYRRVMGKEIKFLLHFVKESKQDESGMPNNRFLAERTGGTYSTLKVQPAELEDSGVYFCASSQVGRVKTYEQYFGPGTRLTVT.